The T cell receptor beta chain described here comes from a study of blood T cell repertoires in COVID-19 (TCRdb year 2020). Turning to the overall study: Samples covering the acute and convalescent phases of COVID-19 were provided by collaborators in the United States, Italy and Spain. The samples were drawn from two sources: the first 160 participants of the ongoing ImmuneRACE study, and 950 to 1,500 subjects contributed by 6 global collaborators. Nearly every sample came with metadata listing a de-identified subject ID, COVID-19 status, age in years and sex. A freely available public database, intended as a resource for researchers studying the immune response to SARS-CoV-2, is where the repertoires were released. Subjects who had been exposed to COVID-19, were actively infected with it, or had recovered from it provided the deeply sampled blood TCRbeta repertoires that made up the dataset. HLA class I and class II types, where available, came from metadata supplied by the sample provider rather than from assay-based typing. The material from the prospective study consisted of cDNA or gDNA derived from T cells, B-cell-depleted T cells, or PBMCs.

Participants in the prospective study were enrolled through a virtual design, were aged about 18 to 90 years, and lived in about 25 United States geographic areas. Cohort assignment in the prospective study relied on participant-reported clinical history from a screening survey and a study questionnaire. Recovered participants in ImmuneRACE Cohort 3 were defined as having two consecutive negative NP/OP PCR tests, clearance from a healthcare professional, or resolution of symptoms. In the prospective study, mobile phlebotomists collected whole blood, serum and a nasopharyngeal or oropharyngeal swab from each participant. Participants in the prospective study had the option to provide additional blood draws and questionnaires over an approximately two-month period. Before DNA extraction, prospective study blood samples were shipped either frozen or at room temperature. Trimming takes 4 bases from V and 9 bases from J, and the germline ends sit 22 bases apart. The germline V gene supplies CDR1 KGHDR and CDR2 SFDVKD. The CDR3 covers 16 residues, taking in both the cysteine and the phenylalanine. Only the CDR3 region is kept as DNA, spanning 48 bases read in frame from base 1.

Study-wide conclusions, independent of this receptor: The quantity of clinical and demographic metadata differed by source and by participant and was supplied without curation.

Details on this clone: This receptor's antigen is unknown. The input lacks base qualities; no much larger clone sits a single base away.

The immunoSEQ Assay, a bias-controlled multiplex PCR, was used to amplify TCRbeta CDR3 regions from genomic DNA. The paper's data handling went like this. Within the assay, amplification of reference gene primers was used to estimate how many nucleated cells each sample contained. To quantify the absolute abundance of each unique TCRbeta CDR3 rearrangement, sequence reads were collapsed and filtered. For each sample, productive Simpson clonality was calculated as the square root of Simpson's diversity index across productive rearrangements. This immuneACCESS table, as held by TCRdb, lists in-frame sequences with V and J called but not all clones. Of the missing ones, under half trace to an unresolved V gene in checked studies; the others have no known cause. D and trimming come from the DNA, and the V and J calls and clone size come from that table. The sample table records roughly 400,000 clones; around 87% of these occur just once. The top ten clonotypes cover 10% of the sample.

This clonotype was sampled from a woman between 45 and 65 years old who had recovered from COVID-19. The chain is made from TRBV24-1 and TRBJ2-3, and possibly TRBD2, on 6 matching bases. Sequenced: PBMCs or T cells enriched from blood (not recorded which). In nucleotides, the sequence is TGTGCCACCAGTGACTCGGACGGAGGGCACAGGCGGACGCAGTATTTT. Translated, it gives CATSDSDGGHRRTQYF.